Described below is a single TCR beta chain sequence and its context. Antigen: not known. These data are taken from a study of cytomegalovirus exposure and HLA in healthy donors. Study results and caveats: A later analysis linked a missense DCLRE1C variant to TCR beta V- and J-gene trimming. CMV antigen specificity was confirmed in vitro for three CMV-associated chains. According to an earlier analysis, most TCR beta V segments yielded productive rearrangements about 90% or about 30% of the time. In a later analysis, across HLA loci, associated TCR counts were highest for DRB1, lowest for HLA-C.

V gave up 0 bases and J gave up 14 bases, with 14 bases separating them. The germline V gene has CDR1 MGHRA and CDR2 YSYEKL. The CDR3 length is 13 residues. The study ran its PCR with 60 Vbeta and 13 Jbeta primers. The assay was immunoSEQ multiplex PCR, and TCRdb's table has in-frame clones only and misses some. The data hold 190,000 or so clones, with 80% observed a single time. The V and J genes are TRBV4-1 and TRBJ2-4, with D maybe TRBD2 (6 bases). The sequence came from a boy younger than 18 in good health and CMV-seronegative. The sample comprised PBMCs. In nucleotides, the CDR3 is TGCGCCAGCAGCCAAGATCGGACCGGGGGAAAGTACTTC. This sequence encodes CASSQDRTGGKYF.